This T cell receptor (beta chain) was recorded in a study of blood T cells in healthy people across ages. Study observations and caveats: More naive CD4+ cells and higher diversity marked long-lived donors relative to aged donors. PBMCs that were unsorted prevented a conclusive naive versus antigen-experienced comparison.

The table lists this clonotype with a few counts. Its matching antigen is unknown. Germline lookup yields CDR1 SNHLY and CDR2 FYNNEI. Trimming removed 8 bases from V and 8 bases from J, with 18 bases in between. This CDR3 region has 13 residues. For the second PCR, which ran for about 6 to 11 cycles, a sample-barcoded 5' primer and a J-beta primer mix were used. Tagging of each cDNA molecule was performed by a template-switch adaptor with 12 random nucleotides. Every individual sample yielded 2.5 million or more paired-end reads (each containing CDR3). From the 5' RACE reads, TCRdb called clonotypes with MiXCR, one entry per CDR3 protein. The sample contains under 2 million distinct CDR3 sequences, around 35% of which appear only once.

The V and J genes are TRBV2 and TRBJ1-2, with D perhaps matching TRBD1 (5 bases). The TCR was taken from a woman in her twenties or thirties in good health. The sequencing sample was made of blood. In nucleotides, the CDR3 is TGTGCCAGCTCCGAACTCCCGGGGGAAGGCTACACCTTC. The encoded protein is CASSELPGEGYTF.